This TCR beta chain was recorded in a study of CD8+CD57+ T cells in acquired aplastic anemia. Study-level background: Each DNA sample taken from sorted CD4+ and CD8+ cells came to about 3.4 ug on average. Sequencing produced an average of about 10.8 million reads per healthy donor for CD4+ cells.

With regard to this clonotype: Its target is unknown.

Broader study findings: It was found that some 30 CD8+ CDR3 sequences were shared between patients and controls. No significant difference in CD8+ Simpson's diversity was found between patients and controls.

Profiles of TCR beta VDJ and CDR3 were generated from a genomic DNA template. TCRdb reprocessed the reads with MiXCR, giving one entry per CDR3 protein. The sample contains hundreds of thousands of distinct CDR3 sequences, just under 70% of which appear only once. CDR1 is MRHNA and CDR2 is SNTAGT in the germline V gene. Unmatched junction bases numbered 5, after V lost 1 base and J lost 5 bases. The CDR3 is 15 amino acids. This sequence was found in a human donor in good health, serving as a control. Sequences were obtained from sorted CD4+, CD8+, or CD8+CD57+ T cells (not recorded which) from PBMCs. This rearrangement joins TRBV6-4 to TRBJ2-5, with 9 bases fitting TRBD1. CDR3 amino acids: CASSDWDRVLETQYF. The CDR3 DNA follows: TGTGCCAGCAGTGACTGGGACAGGGTTTTGGAGACCCAGTACTTC.